The 14 T cell receptor beta chains below were found in one sample sequenced in a study of IL-17A CD8 T cells in psoriatic arthritis synovium. Synovial fluid was aspirated from actively inflamed joints of psoriatic arthritis patients. Measured with immunoSEQ multiplex PCR; TCRdb has only the in-frame clones, and not every one. The table has 2,000 to 2,500 clones, about 72% seen once; the top ten hold about 11%. Sequencing was done on a sample of memory CD8+ T cells from synovial fluid. The subset: bulk memory CD8+ T cells (CD45RA-CD27+/- and CD45RA+CD27-). These receptors were taken from a human donor with psoriatic arthritis.

J is TRBJ2-1 and V is TRBV9; TRBD1 aligns across 8 bases. V trimming: 2 bases; J trimming: 10 bases; junction bases outside the gene matches: 11. The germline CDR1 and CDR2 sequences are SGDLS and YYNGEE. CDR3 length: 15 amino acids. CDR3 loop: CASSVGQAPFEEQFF. The CDR3 coding sequence is TGTGCCAGCAGCGTGGGACAGGCCCCCTTTGAGGAGCAGTTCTTC.

J is TRBJ2-7 and V is TRBV2, with TRBD1 matching 11 bases. Per the germline V gene, CDR1 is SNHLY and CDR2 is FYNNEI. With 2 bases clipped from V and 5 bases from J, the junction kept 5 bases outside the gene matches. The CDR3 covers 15 residues. The CDR3 coding sequence is TGTGCCAGCAGTGAACTTGGACAGGGGGCCGACGAGCAGTACGTC. Amino acid sequence: CASSELGQGADEQYV.

The V call is TRBV11-3, the J call TRBJ2-1, with D maybe TRBD2 (5 bases). Trimming removed 4 bases from V and 8 bases from J, with 24 bases in between. Germline CDR1 is SGHNT and CDR2 is YENEEA. This CDR3 has 17 residues. CDR3 nucleotide sequence: TGTGCCAGCAGCTCCCCTTCTGAGGGCCCTATTGGGGATGAGCAGTTCTTC. Residues: CASSSPSEGPIGDEQFF.

The V gene is TRBV11-2, the J gene TRBJ2-1, with TRBD2 identical over 8 bases. The trim removed 2 bases at V and 5 bases at J, leaving 8 bases unmatched. The length of the CDR3 is 16 residues. Germline V gene sequence: CDR1 SGHAT, CDR2 FQNNGV. CDR3 loop: CASSLSVREANNEQFF. Here the CDR3 DNA reads TGTGCCAGCAGCTTAAGTGTGCGGGAGGCTAACAATGAGCAGTTCTTC.

The J gene is TRBJ2-3, the V gene TRBV5-4; no clear D. CDR1 is SGHNT and CDR2 is YYREEE in the germline V gene (reference sequence). CDR3 length: 16 amino acids. V shed 4 bases and J shed 0 bases, with 15 bases lying between them. The CDR3 DNA is TGTGCCAGCAGCCCGATGATGGGCGCTAGCACAGATACGCAGTATTTT. It translates to CASSPMMGASTDTQYF.

The V call is TRBV6-5, the J call TRBJ2-7, with D perhaps matching TRBD2 (6 bases). Germline CDR1 and CDR2: MNHEY and SVGAGI. V was shortened by 6 bases and J by 5 bases, with 17 bases between the two germline ends. CDR3 length: 14 amino acids. CDR3 sequence: CASRAGPETNEQYF. The CDR3 coding sequence is TGTGCCAGCAGGGCGGGACCGGAAACGAACGAGCAGTACTTC.

The J gene is TRBJ2-1, the V gene TRBV2; no clear D. CDR1 and CDR2 (germline): SNHLY, FYNNEI. This CDR3 has 11 amino acids. V was pared by 8 bases and J by 6 bases, with 8 bases between. Here the CDR3 reads CASGRANEQFF. CDR3 in DNA: TGTGCCAGCGGTAGGGCCAATGAGCAGTTCTTC.

This clone was seen only a few times. The chain joins TRBV30 to TRBJ2-1; D not resolved. The CDR3 runs 8 residues. Looked up from germline, CDR1 is GTSNPN and CDR2 is SVGIG (reference sequence). Between the trimmed V and J ends, which lost 6 bases and 10 bases, there was a span of 4 bases. The CDR3 reads CACDEQFF. The CDR3 nucleotides are TGTGCCTGTGACGAGCAGTTCTTC.

This chain links TRBV9 with TRBJ2-2; 9 bases line up with TRBD1. J lost 4 bases, V lost 0 bases, and 10 bases had no gene match. The CDR3 spans 18 residues. Germline loops: CDR1 SGDLS, CDR2 YYNGEE. The CDR3 is CASSVAKAGQGTTGELFF. As DNA, the CDR3 is TGTGCCAGCAGCGTAGCTAAGGCGGGACAGGGCACCACCGGGGAGCTGTTTTTT. The whole variable domain, filled in from reference TRBV9 and TRBJ2-2, reads DSGVTQTPKHLITATGQRVTLRCSPRSGDLSVYWYQQSLDQGLQFLIQYYNGEERAKGNILERFSAQQFPDLHSELNLSSLELGDSALYFCASSVAKAGQGTTGELFFGEGSRLTVL.

The rearrangement uses TRBV12-5 and TRBJ2-2, with D possibly TRBD1 on 6 matching bases. The V and J ends lost 0 bases and 0 bases respectively, with 11 bases between them. Germline assignment: CDR1 LGHNT and CDR2 FRNRAP. The CDR3 has 17 residues. CDR3 DNA sequence: TGTGCTAGTGGTTTGGTAATCGACAGGACGAACACCGGGGAGCTGTTTTTT. It codes for CASGLVIDRTNTGELFF.

A single count supports this clone. V gene TRBV28 combines with J gene TRBJ2-5; D not resolved. V was trimmed by 1 base and J by 6 bases, leaving 18 bases between them. The CDR3 length is 16 residues. The germline CDR1 and CDR2 sequences are MDHEN and SYDVKM. The CDR3 DNA sequence: TGTGCCAGCAGTTTATTAGTCAGGACCCTCGTTAAGACCCAGTACTTC. It yields the protein CASSLLVRTLVKTQYF.

The chain recombines TRBV7-8 with TRBJ2-2, with 9 bases aligning to TRBD1. Germline V gives CDR1 SGHVS, CDR2 FQNEAQ. CDR3 length equals 16 residues. V dropped 0 bases and J dropped 7; count of bases not matched to a gene: 6. This chain's CDR3 is CASSLASTGGGGELFF. The CDR3 nucleotides are TGTGCCAGCAGCTTAGCGTCTACAGGGGGCGGCGGGGAGCTGTTTTTT.

This chain uses TRBV6-1 with TRBJ1-5, with D possibly TRBD1 on 5 matching bases. This CDR3 has 15 amino acids. The ends were cut back, 7 bases at V and 0 bases at J, with 13 bases in the middle. Germline CDR1 MNHNS, CDR2 SASEGT. This CDR3 is CASIGGSDSNQPQHF. The DNA of the CDR3 is TGTGCCAGCATTGGGGGAAGCGATAGCAATCAGCCCCAGCATTTT.

The chain carries TRBV30 and TRBJ1-2; D is uncertain. Trimming removed 5 bases at V and 8 bases at J, with 15 bases between. The V gene's germline CDR1 is GTSNPN and CDR2 SVGIG (reference sequence). The CDR3 contains 12 residues. The CDR3 loop reads CAWVIDAGGYTF. In DNA form, the CDR3 reads TGTGCCTGGGTCATTGATGCCGGGGGCTACACCTTC.